Each of the 8 T cell receptor beta chains below was sequenced from the same sample in a study of glioma-infiltrating T cells. Amplification of TCR alpha and beta CDR3 regions from RNA used iRepertoire nested multiplex PCR. MiXCR, run by TCRdb on the multiplex PCR reads, gives a single entry per CDR3 protein. The repertoire holds under 200,000 distinct CDR3 sequences, with roughly a third as singletons. Sequencing was performed on glioma tissue, nonneoplastic brain tissue, or PBMCs (not recorded which). The receptors originated from a human donor with low-grade glioma or glioblastoma, undergoing nonglioma brain surgery, or in good health (not recorded which).

In its sample, this clonotype was seen many times. J is TRBJ1-6 and V is TRBV20-1; D ambiguous. With 0 bases removed from V and 8 bases from J, the gap between germline ends came to 20 bases. This CDR3 is 17 amino acids long. Looked up from germline, CDR1 is DFQATT and CDR2 is SNEGSKA (reference sequence). The CDR3 protein is CSAREDGKTLRDSPLHF. The CDR3 DNA reads TGCAGTGCTAGAGAAGACGGGAAAACCCTTCGCGATTCACCCCTCCACTTT.

In its sample, this clonotype was seen many times. The rearrangement uses TRBV14 and TRBJ2-3, with TRBD2 matching over 11 bases. This CDR3 spans 18 amino acids. Trimming removed 3 bases from V and 2 bases from J; junction bases left unmatched: 10. In germline, CDR1 is SGHDN, CDR2 FVKESK. The CDR3 DNA follows: TGTGCCAGCAGCCACCATCGAATAGCGGGAGGGCCCACAGATACGCAGTATTTT. Its translation is CASSHHRIAGGPTDTQYF.

J is TRBJ2-7 and V is TRBV20-1, with 8 bases identical to TRBD2. V trimming: 6 bases; J trimming: 4 bases; junction bases outside the gene matches: 11. Germline V lookup: CDR1 DFQATT, CDR2 SNEGSKA (reference sequence). This CDR3 spans 14 amino acids. The CDR3 DNA is TGCAGTGCGGAGGTGTGGACTAGCAGGTACGAGCAGTACTTC. Protein product: CSAEVWTSRYEQYF.

The sample holds a few counts of this clonotype. The V gene is TRBV5-1, the J gene TRBJ1-6; maybe TRBD1 (6 bases). The CDR3 totals 15 residues. Per germline, CDR1 SGHRS and CDR2 YFSETQ. Trimming shortened V by 0 bases and J by 7 bases, and 11 bases separated the two germline ends. The chain's CDR3 is CASSLDGGENSPLHF. CDR3 nucleotide sequence: TGCGCCAGCAGCTTGGACGGGGGCGAAAATTCACCCCTCCACTTT.

Worth noting for this clonotype: This may be a read error, as it is one base from a much larger clone. The rearrangement joins TRBV29-1 to TRBJ1-2, with 10 bases aligning to TRBD1. V dropped 4 bases and J dropped 8; count of bases not matched to a gene: 7. The CDR3 has 13 residues. Germline lookup yields CDR1 SQVTM and CDR2 ANQGSEA. CDR3 residues: CSVGPGQGGGYTF. The CDR3 bases are TGCAGCGTTGGACCCGGACAGGGGGGAGGCTACACCTTC. Full variable domain (remainder filled in from reference TRBV29-1 and TRBJ1-2): SAVISQKPSRDICQRGTSLTIQCQVDSQVTMMFWYRQQPGQSLTLIATANQGSEATYESGFVIDKFPISRPNLTFSTLTVSNMSPEDSSIYLCSVGPGQGGGYTFGSGTRLTVV.

To note about this clonotype: This may be a read error: a much more frequent sequence differs by one nucleotide. This chain uses TRBV29-1 with TRBJ2-3; 10 nucleotides align to TRBD2. This CDR3 contains 14 residues. Germline CDR1 reads SQVTM; CDR2 reads ANQGSEA. Here the CDR3 reads CSVEPSGSSDTKYF. In DNA, the CDR3 is TGCAGCGTTGAGCCTAGCGGGAGTTCTGATACGAAGTATTTT.

The chain carries TRBV9 and TRBJ1-2; the D gene is possibly TRBD1 (5 bases). Germline-derived CDR1 and CDR2 are SGDLS and YYNGEE. CDR3 length: 15 residues. Trimming cost V 0 bases and J 1 base, with 10 bases left between them. CDR3 sequence: CASSVGDGLNYGYTF. CDR3 DNA: TGTGCCAGCAGCGTAGGGGACGGTCTTAACTATGGCTACACCTTC.

This clonotype was seen at least ten times. The CDR3 reads CASGGAGPEQYF. In DNA, the CDR3 is TGTGCCAGCGGGGGAGCAGGGCCCGAGCAGTACTTC. The chain carries TRBV6-2 or TRBV6-3 and TRBJ2-7; the D call may be TRBD1 or TRBD2 (5 bases each). The CDR3 covers 12 residues. Trimming stripped 8 bases from V and 6 bases from J, with 14 bases between. Germline V gene data show CDR1 as MNHEY and CDR2 as SVGEGT.